This T cell receptor beta chain was sequenced in a study of type 1 regulatory T cells. Points on this clonotype: What it recognizes is unknown.

The germline CDR1 and CDR2 sequences are SGHTA and FQGNSA. V was pared by 1 base and J by 4 bases, with 17 bases between. The CDR3 runs to 16 residues. TCRdb reprocessed the reads via MiXCR and lists one record per CDR3 protein. Here the sample spans about 74,000 distinct CDR3 sequences, around 57% being singletons. This receptor was obtained from a human donor in good health. The chain employs TRBV7-2 and TRBJ2-7; tentative D call: TRBD2 (5 bases). Sequenced: cultured T cells, either the whole culture or a sorted T cell fraction (not recorded which). Subset here: Tr1-enriched cell product generated in vitro against host alloantigens. The CDR3, as DNA: TGTGCCAGCAGCTTAGGTCAACGGGGAGATGCGTACGAGCAGTACTTC. This codes for CASSLGQRGDAYEQYF.